This T cell receptor beta chain was recorded in a study of long-term antiretroviral therapy in people with HIV. Study conclusions and caveats: The study lacked data on ART adherence, viral resistance or therapy changes. Pre-ART clonal expansions dominated every time point's repertoire.

At survey level, the immunoSEQ assay was run in its v3.0 version. The method was immunoSEQ multiplex PCR; TCRdb's version includes in-frame clones alone and lacks a portion of them. Of about 42,000 clones in the sample, around nine tenths were seen once. This clone came up once. The antigen is unknown. The CDR3 length is 15 residues. V shed 5 bases and J 3 bases; nucleotides not matched to a gene: 7. Germline loops: CDR1 MNHEY, CDR2 SMNVEV (reference sequence). Source: unsorted PBMCs, taken 0.1 years before starting antiretroviral therapy. The J gene is TRBJ2-5, the V gene TRBV27, with 9 bases lining up with TRBD1. This TCR derives from a woman aged 45-60 years with HIV. CDR3 sequence reads: CASSQPGQGEETQYF. The CDR3 bases are TGTGCCAGCAGTCAGCCGGGACAGGGTGAAGAGACCCAGTACTTC.